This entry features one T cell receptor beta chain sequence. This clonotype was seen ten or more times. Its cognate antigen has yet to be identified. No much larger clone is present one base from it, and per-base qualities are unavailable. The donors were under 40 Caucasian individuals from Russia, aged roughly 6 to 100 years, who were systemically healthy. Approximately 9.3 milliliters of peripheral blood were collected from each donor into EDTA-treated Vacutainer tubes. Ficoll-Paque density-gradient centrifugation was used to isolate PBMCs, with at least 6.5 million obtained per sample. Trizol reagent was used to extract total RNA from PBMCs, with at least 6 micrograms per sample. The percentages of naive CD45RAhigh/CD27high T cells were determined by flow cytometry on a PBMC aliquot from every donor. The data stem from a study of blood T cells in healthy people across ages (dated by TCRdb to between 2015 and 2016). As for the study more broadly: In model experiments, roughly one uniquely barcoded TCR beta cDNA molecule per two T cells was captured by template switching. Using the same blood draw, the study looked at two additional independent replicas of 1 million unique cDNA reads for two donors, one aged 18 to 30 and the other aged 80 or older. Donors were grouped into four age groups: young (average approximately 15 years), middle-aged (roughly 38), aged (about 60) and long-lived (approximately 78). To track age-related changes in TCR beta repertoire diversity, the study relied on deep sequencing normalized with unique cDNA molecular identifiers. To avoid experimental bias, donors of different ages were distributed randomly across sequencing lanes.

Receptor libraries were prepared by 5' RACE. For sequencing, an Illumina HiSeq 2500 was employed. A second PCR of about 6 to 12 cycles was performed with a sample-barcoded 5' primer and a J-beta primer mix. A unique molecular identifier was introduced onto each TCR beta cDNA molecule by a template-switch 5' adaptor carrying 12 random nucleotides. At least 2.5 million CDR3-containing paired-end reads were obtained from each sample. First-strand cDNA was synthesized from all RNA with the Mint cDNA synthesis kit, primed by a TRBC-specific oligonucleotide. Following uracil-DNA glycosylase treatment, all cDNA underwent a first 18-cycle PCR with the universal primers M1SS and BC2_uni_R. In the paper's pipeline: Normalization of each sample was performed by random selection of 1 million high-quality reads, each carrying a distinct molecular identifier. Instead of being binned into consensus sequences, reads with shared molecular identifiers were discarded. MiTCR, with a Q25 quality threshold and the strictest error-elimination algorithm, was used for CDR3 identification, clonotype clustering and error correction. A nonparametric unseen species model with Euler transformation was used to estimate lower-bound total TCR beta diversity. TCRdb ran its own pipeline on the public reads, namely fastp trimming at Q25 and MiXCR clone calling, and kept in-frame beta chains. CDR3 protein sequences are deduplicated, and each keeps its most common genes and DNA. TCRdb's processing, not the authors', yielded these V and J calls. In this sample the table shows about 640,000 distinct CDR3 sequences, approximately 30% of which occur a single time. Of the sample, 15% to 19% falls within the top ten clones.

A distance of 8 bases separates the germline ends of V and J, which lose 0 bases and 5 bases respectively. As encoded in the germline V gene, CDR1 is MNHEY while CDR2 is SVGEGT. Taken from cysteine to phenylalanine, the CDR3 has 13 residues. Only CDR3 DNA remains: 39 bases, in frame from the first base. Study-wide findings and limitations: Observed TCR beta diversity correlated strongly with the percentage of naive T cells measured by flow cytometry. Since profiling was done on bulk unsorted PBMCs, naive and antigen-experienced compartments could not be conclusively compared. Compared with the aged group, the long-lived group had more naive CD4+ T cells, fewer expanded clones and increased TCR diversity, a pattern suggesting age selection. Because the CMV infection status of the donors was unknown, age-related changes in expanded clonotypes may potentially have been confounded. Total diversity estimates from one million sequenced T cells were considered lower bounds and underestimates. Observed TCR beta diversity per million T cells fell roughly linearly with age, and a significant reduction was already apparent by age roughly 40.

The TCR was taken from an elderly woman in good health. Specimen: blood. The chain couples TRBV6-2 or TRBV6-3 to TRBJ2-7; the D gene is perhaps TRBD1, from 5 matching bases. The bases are TGTGCCAGCAGTTACTCTCAGGGCCACGAGCAGTACTTC. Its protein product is CASSYSQGHEQYF.